Below, one T cell receptor beta chain is given with its context. Its antigen remains unknown. This specimen belongs to a study of glioma-infiltrating T cells after dendritic cell vaccination. The CDR3 is 16 residues long. CDR1 SGHAT and CDR2 FQNNGV come from the germline V gene. The V and J ends lost 2 bases and 3 bases, in that order; junction bases with no gene match: 8. Measured with immunoSEQ multiplex PCR; TCRdb has only the in-frame clones, and not every one. The table includes around 67,000 clones, around 81% detected once. Study-wide results and caveats: Complete blood and tumor specimen sets were limited to few patients.

The source material was blood, sampled before dendritic cell vaccination. This clonotype originated in a human donor with glioblastoma. The chain combines TRBV11-2 with TRBJ1-1; 8 bases align to TRBD1. CDR3 loop: CASSLRPGGEYTEAFF. CDR3 DNA: TGTGCCAGCAGCTTAAGGCCAGGGGGCGAGTACACTGAAGCTTTCTTT.